Listed here are 30 T cell receptor beta chains from one sample, sequenced in a study of OX40 agonist ivuxolimab in advanced cancers. Assay used: immunoSEQ multiplex PCR; TCRdb lists only in-frame clones, some missing. This table holds tens of thousands of clones, 88% found once. Sample: CD4+ or CD8+ T cells sorted from blood, taken in a trial of the OX40 agonist ivuxolimab. These receptors came from an adult with an advanced solid tumor such as melanoma, head and neck, liver or kidney cancer.

This clone was observed once. This rearrangement joins TRBV7-9 to TRBJ2-5, with 8 positions matching TRBD1. In germline, CDR1 is SEHNR, CDR2 FQNEAQ (reference sequence). CDR3 length equals 14 residues. J gave up 5 bases and V 1 base, and 3 bases lay outside the gene matches. The CDR3 coding sequence is TGTGCCAGCAGCTTAGGACAGGGGTTCGAGACCCAGTACTTC. It translates to CASSLGQGFETQYF.

This clone was counted only a few times. The genes are TRBV30 and TRBJ1-1; possible D gene TRBD1, 6 bases. The CDR3 has 11 amino acids. V was clipped by 4 bases and J by 5 bases, with 8 bases between them. Germline loops: CDR1 GTSNPN, CDR2 SVGIG (reference sequence). The CDR3 DNA reads as TGTGCCTGGACAGGGGAAACTGAAGCTTTCTTT. Protein product: CAWTGETEAFF. The complete variable domain, with remaining parts taken from reference TRBV30 and TRBJ1-1, reads SQTIHQWPATLVQPVGSPLSLECTVEGTSNPNLYWYRQAAGRGLQLLFYSVGIGQISSEVPQNLSASRPQDRQFILSSKKLLLSDSGFYLCAWTGETEAFFGQGTRLTVV.

The V call is TRBV27, the J call TRBJ2-5, with D possibly being TRBD2 (6 bases). The ends were cut back, 4 bases at V and 5 bases at J, with 20 bases in the middle. Germline loops: CDR1 MNHEY, CDR2 SMNVEV (reference sequence). The CDR3 spans 16 residues. In nucleotides, the CDR3 is TGTGCCAGCAGTTCCCTAGGAAGACTAGGTTCGGAGACCCAGTACTTC. Protein: CASSSLGRLGSETQYF.

The gene calls are TRBV6-5 and TRBJ2-5; 9 nucleotides align to TRBD1. The junction had 8 bases not matched to a gene; V was cut back by 2 bases and J by 4 bases. Germline assignment: CDR1 MNHEY and CDR2 SVGAGI. This CDR3 is 16 amino acids long. This chain's CDR3 is CASSYKGQGRTETQYF. Here the CDR3 DNA reads TGTGCCAGCAGTTACAAAGGACAGGGGAGAACAGAGACCCAGTACTTC.

The chain couples TRBV19 to TRBJ1-5; D possibly corresponds to TRBD1 (5 bases). Germline loops: CDR1 LNHDA, CDR2 SQIVND (reference sequence). Trimming pared 2 bases from V and 4 bases from J, leaving 15 bases between. This CDR3 is built from 16 residues. The CDR3 loop reads CASSILSRGNNQPQHF. DNA of the CDR3: TGTGCCAGTAGTATACTAAGCCGGGGGAATAATCAGCCCCAGCATTTT.

The V gene is TRBV6-5, the J gene TRBJ2-5; a possible D gene is TRBD2 (5 bases). With 8 bases removed from V and 0 bases from J, the gap between germline ends came to 10 bases. The CDR3 consists of 13 residues. Looked up from germline, CDR1 is MNHEY and CDR2 is SVGAGI. In nucleotides, the CDR3 is TGTGCCAGCGGAGGAGACTACCAAGAGACCCAGTACTTC. Its protein product is CASGGDYQETQYF.

The chain links TRBV28 to TRBJ2-5; a possible D gene is TRBD2 (5 bases). The CDR3 sequence is 13 residues long. Germline V gene data show CDR1 as MDHEN and CDR2 as SYDVKM. V was trimmed by 3 bases and J by 1 base, leaving 6 bases between them. This chain's CDR3 is CASSFGLQETQYF. CDR3 in DNA: TGTGCCAGCAGTTTCGGACTCCAAGAGACCCAGTACTTC.

The J gene is TRBJ2-6, the V gene TRBV4-2; D unresolved. The CDR3 is 13 amino acids. The V gene's germline CDR1 is LGHNA and CDR2 YNFKEQ. V was clipped by 1 base and J by 5 bases, with 3 bases between them. CDR3 sequence: CASSQAWANVLTF. The CDR3 DNA reads as TGTGCCAGCAGCCAAGCGTGGGCCAACGTCCTGACTTTC.

This clone was found once. The V gene is TRBV6-1, the J gene TRBJ1-4; D perhaps matches TRBD1 (6 bases). Germline lookup yields CDR1 MNHNS and CDR2 SASEGT. This CDR3 region has 14 residues. Trimming cost V 4 bases and J 7 bases, with 13 bases left between them. The CDR3 bases are TGTGCCAGCAGTGTAGGGGGATGGGTTGAAAAACTGTTTTTT. Its translation is CASSVGGWVEKLFF.

The chain couples TRBV7-9 to TRBJ2-7; D possibly corresponds to TRBD2 (6 bases). Trimming removed 7 bases at V and 2 bases at J, with 15 bases between. CDR3 size: 14 residues. Germline CDR1 and CDR2: SEHNR and FQNEAQ (reference sequence). Written as DNA, the CDR3 is TGTGCCAGCACCGTTAGCGGACTTACCTACGAGCAGTACTTC. Its translation: CASTVSGLTYEQYF.

The chain has TRBV6-1 and TRBJ2-6; unclear D gene. V lost 3 bases to trimming and J lost 4 bases, with 4 bases between them. CDR3 length: 13 residues. Germline lookup yields CDR1 MNHNS and CDR2 SASEGT. The CDR3 loop is CASSDGGANVLTF. In nucleotides, the CDR3 is TGTGCCAGCAGTGATGGCGGGGCCAACGTCCTGACTTTC.

The chain couples TRBV28 to TRBJ1-5; possibly TRBD1 for D (6 bases). The CDR3 spans 18 residues. V was pared by 6 bases and J by 0 bases, with 21 bases between. Germline V CDR1 and CDR2: MDHEN, SYDVKM. CDR3 in amino acids: CASRTGGVSSYSNQPQHF. In DNA, the CDR3 is TGTGCCAGCAGGACAGGAGGGGTATCGAGTTATAGCAATCAGCCCCAGCATTTT. The whole variable domain, remainder taken from reference TRBV28 and TRBJ1-5, is DVKVTQSSRYLVKRTGEKVFLECVQDMDHENMFWYRQDPGLGLRLIYFSYDVKMKEKGDIPEGYSVSREKKERFSLILESASTNQTSMYLCASRTGGVSSYSNQPQHFGDGTRLSIL.

J is TRBJ2-3 and V is TRBV28; a possible D gene is TRBD2 (6 bases). The germline gives CDR1 MDHEN, CDR2 SYDVKM. CDR3 length equals 17 residues. V was trimmed by 5 bases and J by 5 bases, leaving 23 bases between them. The DNA of the CDR3 is TGTGCCAGCAGTCTTTGGGAGGCCGTACCTGCAGGAGATACGCAGTATTTT. Residues: CASSLWEAVPAGDTQYF.

The chain links TRBV10-3 to TRBJ1-2; possible D gene TRBD1, 6 bases. V was shortened by 11 bases and J by 8 bases, with 18 bases between the two germline ends. The CDR3 runs to 12 residues. Looked up from germline, CDR1 is ENHRY and CDR2 is SYGVKD. The CDR3 loop is CAPTWGATGYTF. CDR3 bases: TGTGCCCCCACCTGGGGGGCAACGGGCTACACCTTC.

The chain has TRBV27 and TRBJ2-3, with TRBD2 matching 12 bases. The CDR3 is 17 residues long. Germline assignment: CDR1 MNHEY and CDR2 SMNVEV (reference sequence). The V and J ends lost 2 bases and 5 bases, in that order; junction bases with no gene match: 8. As DNA, the CDR3 is TGTGCCAGCAGTTTAGGCCGACTAGCGGGAGTCAAAGATACGCAGTATTTT. Its translation: CASSLGRLAGVKDTQYF.

The chain combines TRBV9 with TRBJ2-3, with a possible D match to TRBD2 (5 bases). Germline V gene lookup returns CDR1 SGDLS and CDR2 YYNGEE. V shed 0 bases and J shed 2 bases, with 13 bases lying between them. The CDR3 covers 16 residues. The CDR3, as DNA: TGTGCCAGCAGCGTAGGGTTAGGGAGCCTCACAGATACGCAGTATTTT. This encodes CASSVGLGSLTDTQYF.

This chain uses TRBV5-6 with TRBJ2-3, with TRBD2 matching over 10 bases. Germline CDR1 reads SGHDT; CDR2 reads YYEEEE. This CDR3 is 15 amino acids long. V lost 0 bases, J lost 4 bases, and 2 bases stayed unmatched. The CDR3 DNA reads as TGTGCCAGCAGCTTGGTGCTAGCGGGAGCAGATACGCAGTATTTT. It codes for CASSLVLAGADTQYF.

The genes are TRBV15 and TRBJ1-3; TRBD1 aligns across 8 bases. The J segment lost 0 bases and the V segment lost 5 bases, leaving 3 bases of the junction unmatched. This CDR3 comprises 15 residues. Germline lookup yields CDR1 LNHNV and CDR2 YYDKDF (reference sequence). The CDR3 coding sequence is TGTGCCACCAGCCTTGACAGGGGCTCTGGAAACACCATATATTTT. Residues: CATSLDRGSGNTIYF. Full variable domain (missing parts from reference TRBV15 and TRBJ1-3): DAMVIQNPRYQVTQFGKPVTLSCSQTLNHNVMYWYQQKSSQAPKLLFHYYDKDFNNEADTPDNFQSRRPNTSFCFLDIRSPGLGDTAMYLCATSLDRGSGNTIYFGEGSWLTVV.

This clone came up once. The rearrangement joins TRBV18 to TRBJ2-1; 9 bases are a match to TRBD2. CDR3 size: 16 residues. With 0 bases clipped from V and 7 bases from J, the junction kept 7 bases outside the gene matches. Germline CDR1 and CDR2: KGHSH and LQKENI. CDR3 residues: CASSPPISGSGNEQFF. For the CDR3, the DNA is TGTGCCAGCTCACCACCTATTAGCGGGAGTGGTAATGAGCAGTTCTTC.

The chain combines TRBV5-1 with TRBJ2-3; D possibly corresponds to TRBD2 (6 bases). The V and J ends lost 0 bases and 0 bases respectively, with 8 bases between them. There are 15 residues in the CDR3. The germline V gene has CDR1 SGHRS and CDR2 YFSETQ. The CDR3 nucleotides are TGCGCCAGCAGCTTGGAGGGGAGGAGCACAGATACGCAGTATTTT. Amino acid sequence: CASSLEGRSTDTQYF.

This chain uses TRBV19 with TRBJ1-5; D gene unclear. Between the trimmed V and J ends, which lost 7 bases and 7 bases, there was a span of 11 bases. Germline V lookup: CDR1 LNHDA, CDR2 SQIVND (reference sequence). The CDR3 has 12 amino acids. The CDR3: CASMSRGQPQHF. CDR3 bases: TGTGCCAGTATGTCAAGAGGGCAGCCCCAGCATTTT.

This chain joins TRBV16 and TRBJ2-1, with 16 bases that match TRBD2. V trimming: 4 bases; J trimming: 9 bases; junction bases outside the gene matches: 6. This CDR3 comprises 16 residues. CDR1 is KGHSY, CDR2 FQNENV, per germline. CDR3 DNA sequence: TGTGCCAGCAGCCCGACGGGACTAGCGGGAGGGGGTGAGCAGTTCTTC. Translating gives CASSPTGLAGGGEQFF.

The chain is built from TRBV5-1 and TRBJ2-7, with 7 bases fitting TRBD1. Germline trimming cut 2 bases from V and 1 base from J; bases unmatched to any gene: 6. The CDR3 covers 15 residues. Germline V lookup: CDR1 SGHRS, CDR2 YFSETQ. The CDR3 DNA is TGCGCCAGCAGCTTCGGACAGGCCCCGTCCTACGAGCAGTACTTC. Translation gives CASSFGQAPSYEQYF.

This chain connects TRBV28 to TRBJ1-2; 7 positions agree with TRBD1. Germline CDR1 and CDR2: MDHEN and SYDVKM. V shed 6 bases and J 2 bases; nucleotides not matched to a gene: 3. The length of the CDR3 is 13 residues. CDR3 DNA: TGTGCCAGCAGGTTGACAGGGAACTATGGCTACACCTTC. The encoded protein is CASRLTGNYGYTF.

The genes are TRBV19 and TRBJ2-1; D is possibly TRBD2 (7 bases). Germline-derived CDR1 and CDR2 are LNHDA and SQIVND (reference sequence). This CDR3 is 13 amino acids long. V was trimmed by 9 bases and J by 7 bases, leaving 16 bases between them. The CDR3, as DNA: TGTGCCAGATTGGGGGGGCGATTGAATGAGCAGTTCTTC. This codes for CARLGGRLNEQFF.

The chain employs TRBV9 and TRBJ1-1; D may be TRBD1 (5 bases). CDR1 SGDLS and CDR2 YYNGEE come from the germline V gene. The CDR3 runs 14 residues. Trimming stripped 3 bases from V and 7 bases from J, with 16 bases between. CDR3 sequence (DNA): TGTGCCAGCAGCGCAGCGGGGGGGATTAGTGAAGCTTTCTTT. Translating it yields CASSAAGGISEAFF.

The chain is built from TRBV5-1 and TRBJ2-5; D ambiguous. Trimming cost V 4 bases and J 0 bases, with 4 bases left between them. CDR1 SGHRS and CDR2 YFSETQ come from the germline V gene. This CDR3 region has 12 residues. The chain's CDR3 is CASSKNQETQYF. The CDR3 nucleotides read TGCGCCAGCAGCAAAAACCAAGAGACCCAGTACTTC.

The rearrangement links TRBV7-9 to TRBJ2-3; 9 bases map to TRBD2. The CDR3 covers 14 residues. Germline CDR1 reads SEHNR; CDR2 reads FQNEAQ (reference sequence). Unmatched junction bases numbered 3, after V lost 4 bases and J lost 4 bases. The CDR3 is CASSYSGSADTQYF. In DNA, the CDR3 is TGTGCCAGCAGCTATAGCGGGAGTGCAGATACGCAGTATTTT.

The chain is built from TRBV28 and TRBJ2-4, with TRBD1 matching over 10 bases. The CDR3 runs to 14 residues. Germline lookup yields CDR1 MDHEN and CDR2 SYDVKM. V was pared by 6 bases and J by 8 bases, with 7 bases of the junction left unmatched. In DNA, the CDR3 is TGTGCCAGCAGATCCGCCGGGACAGGGGACATTCAGTACTTC. Its protein is CASRSAGTGDIQYF.

The rearrangement uses TRBV7-2 and TRBJ2-7; D unresolved. The germline V gene has CDR1 SGHTA and CDR2 FQGNSA. This CDR3 comprises 16 residues. Deletions cut 0 bases from V and 2 bases from J, with 14 bases between. CDR3 in amino acids: CASSLASAGTPYEQYF. CDR3 bases: TGTGCCAGCAGCTTAGCGTCGGCCGGAACCCCCTACGAGCAGTACTTC.